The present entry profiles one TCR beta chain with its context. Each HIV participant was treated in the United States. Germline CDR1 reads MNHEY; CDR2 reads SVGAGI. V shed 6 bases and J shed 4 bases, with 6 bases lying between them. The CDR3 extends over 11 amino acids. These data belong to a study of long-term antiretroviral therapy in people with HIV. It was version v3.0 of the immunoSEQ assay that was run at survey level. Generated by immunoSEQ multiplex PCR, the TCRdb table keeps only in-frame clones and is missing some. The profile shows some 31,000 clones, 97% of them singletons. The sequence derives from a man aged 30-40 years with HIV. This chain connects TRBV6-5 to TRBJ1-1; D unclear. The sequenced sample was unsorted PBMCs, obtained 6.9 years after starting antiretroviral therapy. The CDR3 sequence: CASSLGTEAFF. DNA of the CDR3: TGTGCCAGCAGCCTAGGCACTGAAGCTTTCTTT.